This TCR beta chain was sequenced for a study of T cell repertoires in cytomegalovirus infection. The CDR3 length is 13 residues. Germline-derived CDR1 and CDR2 are MDHEN and SYDVKM. After removal of 7 bases from V and 12 bases from J, the junction contained 11 bases not matched to a gene. From the reads, TCRdb called clonotypes with MiXCR, one entry per CDR3 protein. In the table there are 250,000 to 300,000 distinct CDR3 sequences, under 25% of which are singletons. This clonotype was found many times. Its antigen remains unknown. Findings and caveats of the study: HLA-C-restricted CMV clonotypes gave the most frequent clonotype in two of eight donors.

The chain employs TRBV28 and TRBJ2-1; TRBD1 agrees at 8 bases. This receptor was obtained from a human donor in good health (CMV status not recorded). Some clones in this sample may be carry-over from other donors' samples. Sequenced material: cultured PBMCs, taken from culture after CMV antigen stimulation. CDR3 bases: TGTGCCAGCACCGGGACAGGCGGGACAATGCAGTTCTTC. Translated: CASTGTGGTMQFF.